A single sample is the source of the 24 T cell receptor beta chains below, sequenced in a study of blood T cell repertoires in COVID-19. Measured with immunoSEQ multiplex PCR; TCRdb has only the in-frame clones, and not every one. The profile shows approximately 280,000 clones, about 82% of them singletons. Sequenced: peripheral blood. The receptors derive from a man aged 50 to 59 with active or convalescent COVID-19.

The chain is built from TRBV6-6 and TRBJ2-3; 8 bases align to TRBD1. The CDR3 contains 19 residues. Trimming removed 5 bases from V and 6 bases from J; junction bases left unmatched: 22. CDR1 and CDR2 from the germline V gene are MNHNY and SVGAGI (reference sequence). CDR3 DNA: TGTGCCAGCAGTCGCCTACTGGACAGGGCAATTCAGGTGCGGGATACGCAGTATTTT. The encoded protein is CASSRLLDRAIQVRDTQYF.

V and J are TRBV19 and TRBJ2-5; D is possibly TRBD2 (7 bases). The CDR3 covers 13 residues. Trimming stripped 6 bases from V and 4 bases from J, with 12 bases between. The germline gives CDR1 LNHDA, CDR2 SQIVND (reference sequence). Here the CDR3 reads CASRGGARETQYF. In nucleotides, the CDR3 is TGTGCCAGTAGAGGGGGGGCCAGAGAGACCCAGTACTTC.

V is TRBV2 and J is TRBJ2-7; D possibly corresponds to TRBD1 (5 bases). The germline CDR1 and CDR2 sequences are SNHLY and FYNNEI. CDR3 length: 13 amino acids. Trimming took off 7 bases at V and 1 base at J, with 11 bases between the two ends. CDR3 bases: TGTGCCAGCACAACACAGGAATCCTACGAGCAGTACTTC. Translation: CASTTQESYEQYF.

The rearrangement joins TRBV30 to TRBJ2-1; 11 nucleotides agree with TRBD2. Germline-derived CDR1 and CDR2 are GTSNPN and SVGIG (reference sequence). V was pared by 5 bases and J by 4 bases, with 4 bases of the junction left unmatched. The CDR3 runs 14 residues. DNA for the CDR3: TGTGCCTGGGTAGCGGGAGGGATGTACAATGAGCAGTTCTTC. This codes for CAWVAGGMYNEQFF.

CDR3 in amino acids: CASSLGDRVQETQYF. Here the CDR3 DNA reads TGTGCCAGCAGCTTGGGAGACAGGGTCCAAGAGACCCAGTACTTC. This chain connects TRBV5-4 to TRBJ2-5, with 7 bases aligning to TRBD1. The CDR3 contains 15 residues. After removal of 0 bases from V and 1 base from J, the junction contained 3 bases not matched to a gene. The germline gives CDR1 SGHNT, CDR2 YYREEE (reference sequence).

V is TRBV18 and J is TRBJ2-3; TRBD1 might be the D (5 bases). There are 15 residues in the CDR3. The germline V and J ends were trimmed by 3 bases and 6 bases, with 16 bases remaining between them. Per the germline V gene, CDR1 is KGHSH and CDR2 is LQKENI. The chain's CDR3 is CASSPYPGPPDTQYF. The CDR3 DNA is TGTGCCAGCTCACCTTATCCAGGGCCCCCGGATACGCAGTATTTT. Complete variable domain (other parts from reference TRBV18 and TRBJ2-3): NAGVMQNPRHLVRRRGQEARLRCSPMKGHSHVYWYRQLPEEGLKFMVYLQKENIIDESGMPKERFSAEFPKEGPSILRIQQVVRGDSAAYFCASSPYPGPPDTQYFGPGTRLTVL.

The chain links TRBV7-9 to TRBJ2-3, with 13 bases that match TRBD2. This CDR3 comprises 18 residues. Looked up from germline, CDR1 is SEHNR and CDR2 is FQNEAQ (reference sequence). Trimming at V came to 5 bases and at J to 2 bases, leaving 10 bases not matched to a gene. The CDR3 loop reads CASSTTSGRTRATDTQYF. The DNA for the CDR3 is TGTGCCAGCAGCACGACTAGCGGGAGGACTAGAGCCACAGATACGCAGTATTTT. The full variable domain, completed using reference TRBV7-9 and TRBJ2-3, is DTGVSQNPRHKITKRGQNVTFRCDPISEHNRLYWYRQTLGQGPEFLTYFQNEAQLEKSRLLSDRFSAERPKGSFSTLEIQRTEQGDSAMYLCASSTTSGRTRATDTQYFGPGTRLTVL.

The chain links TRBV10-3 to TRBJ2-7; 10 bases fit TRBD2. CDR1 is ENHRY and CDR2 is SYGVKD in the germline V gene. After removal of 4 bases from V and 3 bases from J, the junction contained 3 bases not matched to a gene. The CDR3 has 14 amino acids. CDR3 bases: TGTGCCATCAGTGCTTTAGCGGGAGGCTACGAGCAGTACTTC. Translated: CAISALAGGYEQYF.

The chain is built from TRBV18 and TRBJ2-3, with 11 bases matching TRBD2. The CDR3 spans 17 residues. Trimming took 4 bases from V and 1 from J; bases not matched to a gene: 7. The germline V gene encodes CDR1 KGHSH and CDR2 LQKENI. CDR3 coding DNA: TGTGCCAGCTCACTACAACTAGCGGGAGTTGGCACAGATACGCAGTATTTT. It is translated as CASSLQLAGVGTDTQYF.

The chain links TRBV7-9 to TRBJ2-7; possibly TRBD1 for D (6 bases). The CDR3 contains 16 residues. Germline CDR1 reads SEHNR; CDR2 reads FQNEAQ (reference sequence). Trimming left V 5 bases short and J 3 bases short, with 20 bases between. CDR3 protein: CASSPGDAQAFYEQYF. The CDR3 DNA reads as TGTGCCAGCAGCCCAGGGGATGCTCAGGCATTCTACGAGCAGTACTTC.

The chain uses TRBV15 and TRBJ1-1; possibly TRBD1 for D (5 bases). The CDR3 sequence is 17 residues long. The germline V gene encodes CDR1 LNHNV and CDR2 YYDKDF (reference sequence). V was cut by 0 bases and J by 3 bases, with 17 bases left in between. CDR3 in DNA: TGTGCCACCAGCAGAGATCTTCCTGCAGGGAAGGACACTGAAGCTTTCTTT. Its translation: CATSRDLPAGKDTEAFF.

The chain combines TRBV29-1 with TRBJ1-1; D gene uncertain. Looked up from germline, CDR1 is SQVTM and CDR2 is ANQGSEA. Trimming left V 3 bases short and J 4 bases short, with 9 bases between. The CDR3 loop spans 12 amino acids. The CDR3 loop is CSVDGGVTEAFF. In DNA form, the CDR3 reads TGCAGCGTTGATGGCGGAGTCACTGAAGCTTTCTTT.

CDR3 amino acids: CASGAPGDTIYF. CDR3 nucleotides: TGTGCTAGTGGTGCTCCGGGTGACACCATATATTTT. The genes are TRBV12-5 and TRBJ1-3, with no clear D. The CDR3 runs to 12 residues. The V gene's germline CDR1 is LGHNT and CDR2 FRNRAP. Trimming removed 5 bases from V and 8 bases from J, with 10 bases in between.

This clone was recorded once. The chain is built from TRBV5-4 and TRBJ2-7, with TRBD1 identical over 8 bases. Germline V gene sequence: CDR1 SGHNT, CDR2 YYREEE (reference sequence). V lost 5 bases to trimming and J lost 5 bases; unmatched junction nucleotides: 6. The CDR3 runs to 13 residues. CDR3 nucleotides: TGTGCCAGCAGTTTACAGGGGGGCAACGAGCAGTACTTC. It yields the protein CASSLQGGNEQYF.

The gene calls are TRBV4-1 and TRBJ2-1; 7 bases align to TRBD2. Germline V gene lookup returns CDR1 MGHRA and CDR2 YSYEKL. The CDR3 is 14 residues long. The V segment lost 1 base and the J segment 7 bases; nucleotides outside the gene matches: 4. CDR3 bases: TGCGCCAGCAGCCAAGGGACTAGATTAAATGAGCAGTTCTTC. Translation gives CASSQGTRLNEQFF.

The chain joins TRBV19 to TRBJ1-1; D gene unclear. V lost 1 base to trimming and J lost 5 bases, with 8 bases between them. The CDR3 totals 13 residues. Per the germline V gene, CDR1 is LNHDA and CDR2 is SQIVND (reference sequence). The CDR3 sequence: CASSIVAGTEAFF. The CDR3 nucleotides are TGTGCCAGTAGTATAGTAGCCGGGACTGAAGCTTTCTTT.

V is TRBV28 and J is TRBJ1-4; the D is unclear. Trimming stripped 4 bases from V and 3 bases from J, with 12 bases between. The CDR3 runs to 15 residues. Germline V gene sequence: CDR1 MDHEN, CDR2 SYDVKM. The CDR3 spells CASSSREWSNEKLFF. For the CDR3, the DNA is TGTGCCAGCAGTTCTCGGGAATGGTCTAATGAAAAACTGTTTTTT.

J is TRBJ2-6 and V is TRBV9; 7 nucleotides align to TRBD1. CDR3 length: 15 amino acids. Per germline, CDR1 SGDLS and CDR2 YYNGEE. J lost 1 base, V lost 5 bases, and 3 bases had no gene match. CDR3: CASRATGSGANVLTF. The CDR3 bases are TGTGCCAGCAGAGCGACAGGGTCTGGGGCCAACGTCCTGACTTTC.

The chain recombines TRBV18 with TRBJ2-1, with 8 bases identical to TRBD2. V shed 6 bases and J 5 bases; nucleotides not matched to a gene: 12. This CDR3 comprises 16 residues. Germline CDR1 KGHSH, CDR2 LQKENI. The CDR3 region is CASSPGGGRRNNEQFF. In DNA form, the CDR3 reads TGTGCCAGCTCCCCCGGGGGGGGACGGAGAAACAATGAGCAGTTCTTC.

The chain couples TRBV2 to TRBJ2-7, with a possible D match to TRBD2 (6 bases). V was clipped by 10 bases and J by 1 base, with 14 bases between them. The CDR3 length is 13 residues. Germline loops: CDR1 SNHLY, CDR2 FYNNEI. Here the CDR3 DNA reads TGTGCCACCGCAGGGCGGGATTCCTACGAGCAGTACTTC. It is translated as CATAGRDSYEQYF.

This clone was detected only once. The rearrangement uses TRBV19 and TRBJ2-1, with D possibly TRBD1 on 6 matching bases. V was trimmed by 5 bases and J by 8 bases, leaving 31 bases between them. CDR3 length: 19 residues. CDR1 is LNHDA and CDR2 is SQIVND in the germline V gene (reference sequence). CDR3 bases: TGTGCCAGTAGTTACATATCCGAGGGCGTTACAGGGAAGGTCGATGAGCAGTTCTTC. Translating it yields CASSYISEGVTGKVDEQFF.

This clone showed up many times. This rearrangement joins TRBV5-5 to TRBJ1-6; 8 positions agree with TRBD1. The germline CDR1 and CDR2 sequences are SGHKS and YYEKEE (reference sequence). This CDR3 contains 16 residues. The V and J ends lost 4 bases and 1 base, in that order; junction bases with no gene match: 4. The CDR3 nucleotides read TGTGCCAGCAGCGAAAGACAGGGGTCCTATAATTCACCCCTCCACTTT. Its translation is CASSERQGSYNSPLHF. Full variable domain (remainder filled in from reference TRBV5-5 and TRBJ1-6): DAGVTQSPTHLIKTRGQQVTLRCSPISGHKSVSWYQQVLGQGPQFIFQYYEKEERGRGNFPDRFSARQFPNYSSELNVNALLLGDSALYLCASSERQGSYNSPLHFGNGTRLTVT.

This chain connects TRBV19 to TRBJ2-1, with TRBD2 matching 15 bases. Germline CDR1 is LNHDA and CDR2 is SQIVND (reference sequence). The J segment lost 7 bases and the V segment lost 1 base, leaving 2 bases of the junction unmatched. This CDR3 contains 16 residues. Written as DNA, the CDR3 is TGTGCCAGTAGTATAGGGACTAGCGGGAGGGCAAATGAGCAGTTCTTC. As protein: CASSIGTSGRANEQFF.

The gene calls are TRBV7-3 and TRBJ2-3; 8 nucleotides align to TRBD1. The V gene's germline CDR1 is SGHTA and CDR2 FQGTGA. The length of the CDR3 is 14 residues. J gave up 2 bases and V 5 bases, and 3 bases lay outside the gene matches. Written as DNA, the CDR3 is TGTGCCAGCAGCGACAGGGGAAACACAGATACGCAGTATTTT. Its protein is CASSDRGNTDTQYF.